Reported below is one T cell receptor beta chain. This sample is part of a study of OX40 agonist ivuxolimab in advanced cancers. The wider study: With a range of about 23 to 90, age averaged about 58 years, and around 80% were male.

Method: immunoSEQ multiplex PCR; TCRdb's copy keeps in-frame clones and lacks some. The profile shows over 60,000 clones, roughly nine tenths of them singletons. The J segment lost 4 bases and the V segment lost 0 bases, leaving 3 bases of the junction unmatched. Germline V gene sequence: CDR1 SGHRS, CDR2 YFSETQ. This CDR3 is 15 amino acids long. The chain has TRBV5-1 and TRBJ2-5; the match to TRBD2 covers 10 bases. This receptor was obtained from an adult with an advanced solid tumor such as melanoma, head and neck, liver or kidney cancer. The specimen was CD4+ or CD8+ T cells sorted from blood, collected in a trial of the OX40 agonist ivuxolimab. The CDR3 loop reads CASSLASGGRETQYF. CDR3 in DNA: TGCGCCAGCAGCTTGGCTAGCGGGGGTAGAGAGACCCAGTACTTC.